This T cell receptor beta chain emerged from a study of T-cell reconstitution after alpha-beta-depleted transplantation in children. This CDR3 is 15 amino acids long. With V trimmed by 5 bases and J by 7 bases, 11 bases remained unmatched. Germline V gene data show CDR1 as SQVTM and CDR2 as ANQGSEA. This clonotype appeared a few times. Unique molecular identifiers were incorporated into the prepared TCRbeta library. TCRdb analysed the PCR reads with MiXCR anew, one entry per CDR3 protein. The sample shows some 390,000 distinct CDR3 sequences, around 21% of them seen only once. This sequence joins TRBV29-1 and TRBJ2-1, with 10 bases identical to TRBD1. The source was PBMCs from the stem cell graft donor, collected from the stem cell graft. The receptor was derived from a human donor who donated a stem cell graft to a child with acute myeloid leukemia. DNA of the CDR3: TGCAGCGTTTTTACCGGGACAGGGGCGGGAAATGAGCAGTTCTTC. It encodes CSVFTGTGAGNEQFF.